These 23 T cell receptor beta chains came from one sample sequenced in a study of T cells in Graves' hyperthyroidism and ophthalmopathy. TCR beta CDR3 sequences were amplified from RNA transcripts. Using the HTBI primer set, a first-round RT-PCR was run on the TCR CDR3. TCRdb re-derived calls from the multiplex PCR reads in MiXCR, one entry per CDR3 protein. The repertoire holds about 300,000 distinct CDR3 sequences, with roughly a fifth as singletons. Sequencing was performed on blood. All receptors derive from a man aged 50-59 years with Graves' ophthalmopathy.

The chain has TRBV20-1 and TRBJ1-6; D is unresolved. The CDR3 is 16 amino acids. V lost 6 bases and J 0 bases, leaving 15 bases between the germline ends. Germline values: CDR1 DFQATT, CDR2 SNEGSKA (reference sequence). The CDR3, as DNA: TGCAGTGCCCCAAATCCGGGAAACTCCTATAATTCACCCCTCCACTTT. It encodes CSAPNPGNSYNSPLHF.

This clonotype has a count of ten or more. The genes are TRBV20-1 and TRBJ2-5, with 8 bases aligning to TRBD1. Germline CDR1 reads DFQATT; CDR2 reads SNEGSKA (reference sequence). Losses at the gene ends were 6 bases for V and 5 bases for J; bases not matched to a gene: 14. The CDR3 length is 15 residues. The CDR3 loop reads CSAPDKDRAGETQYF. The CDR3 DNA is TGCAGTGCCCCGGATAAGGACAGGGCCGGGGAGACCCAGTACTTC.

This clonotype was seen ten or more times. This sequence joins TRBV9 and TRBJ1-1; D uncertain. The CDR3 runs 13 residues. Germline values: CDR1 SGDLS, CDR2 YYNGEE. V was shortened by 6 bases and J by 1 base, with 10 bases between the two germline ends. CDR3 protein: CASTSGGNTEAFF. The CDR3 DNA follows: TGTGCCAGCACCTCCGGAGGGAACACTGAAGCTTTCTTT.

This clonotype came up a few times. This chain connects TRBV10-3 to TRBJ2-2; the match to TRBD2 covers 9 bases. Germline CDR1 reads ENHRY; CDR2 reads SYGVKD. Losses at the gene ends were 8 bases for V and 0 bases for J; bases not matched to a gene: 4. This CDR3 contains 15 residues. The CDR3 protein is CAILASGTNTGELFF. The DNA of the CDR3 is TGTGCCATCCTGGCTAGCGGGACGAACACCGGGGAGCTGTTTTTT.

The chain uses TRBV15 and TRBJ1-5; D is undetermined. The V end was cut by 0 bases, the J end by 4 bases, with 16 bases between. The CDR3 is 17 amino acids. Germline values: CDR1 LNHNV, CDR2 YYDKDF (reference sequence). The CDR3 DNA sequence: TGTGCCACCAGCAGAGAACTTTGGTCAGGCCAAAATCAGCCCCAGCATTTT. Protein: CATSRELWSGQNQPQHF.

The sample holds many counts of this clonotype. This chain's CDR3 is CASSRATSRQETQYF. CDR3 bases: TGTGCCAGCAGCCGGGCGACTAGCCGTCAAGAGACCCAGTACTTC. V gene TRBV12-3 or TRBV12-4 combines with J gene TRBJ2-5, with 7 bases aligning to TRBD2. The CDR3 consists of 15 residues. V lost 6 bases, J lost 2 bases, and 9 bases stayed unmatched.

This clonotype was detected only a few times. V gene TRBV6-5 combines with J gene TRBJ1-5; D gene uncertain. Germline lookup yields CDR1 MNHEY and CDR2 SVGAGI. This CDR3 comprises 15 residues. Trimming removed 6 bases at V and 6 bases at J, with 18 bases between. CDR3 protein: CASSYVSPPGQPQHF. The DNA of the CDR3 is TGTGCCAGCAGCTACGTTAGTCCCCCGGGTCAGCCCCAGCATTTT.

Only a few counts were recorded for this clonotype. This rearrangement joins TRBV29-1 to TRBJ2-3; perhaps TRBD2 as D (6 bases). The V and J ends lost 7 bases and 0 bases respectively, with 17 bases between them. CDR3 length equals 15 residues. Germline V lookup: CDR1 SQVTM, CDR2 ANQGSEA. The CDR3 coding sequence is TGCAGCGCAGAGAGTAGCGGCCATAGCACAGATACGCAGTATTTT. Protein: CSAESSGHSTDTQYF.

This clonotype was found a few times. This chain connects TRBV12-5 to TRBJ1-1; TRBD1 matches 7 bases. V was pared by 4 bases and J by 10 bases, with 12 bases of the junction left unmatched. CDR3 length equals 14 residues. Germline CDR1 and CDR2: LGHNT and FRNRAP. The CDR3 spells CASGSQDRIGPAFF. The CDR3 DNA follows: TGTGCTAGTGGTTCCCAGGACAGGATTGGCCCAGCTTTCTTT.

This clonotype was seen many times. This sequence joins TRBV28 and TRBJ2-3; TRBD1 agrees at 12 bases. The germline V gene has CDR1 MDHEN and CDR2 SYDVKM. The CDR3 totals 15 residues. After removal of 4 bases from V and 9 bases from J, the junction contained 8 bases not matched to a gene. The CDR3 nucleotides are TGTGCCAGCAGTTCTACCGGGACAGGGGGCTACACGCAGTATTTT. Protein product: CASSSTGTGGYTQYF.

This clonotype was picked up a small number of times. This sequence joins TRBV4-2 and TRBJ1-1; 8 bases fit TRBD1. This CDR3 is 15 amino acids long. CDR1 is LGHNA and CDR2 is YNFKEQ in the germline V gene. V was clipped by 1 base and J by 7 bases; unmatched bases: 8. For the CDR3, the DNA is TGTGCCAGCAGCCAAGGACAGGGGAGTCTAGGTGAAGCTTTCTTT. Its translation: CASSQGQGSLGEAFF.

This clonotype has at least ten counts. J is TRBJ2-2 and V is TRBV28, with 9 nucleotides matching TRBD1. V dropped 6 bases and J dropped 5; count of bases not matched to a gene: 13. Germline loops: CDR1 MDHEN, CDR2 SYDVKM. The CDR3 is 17 amino acids. The CDR3 spells CASSTTIRDRATGELFF. The CDR3 nucleotides are TGTGCCAGCAGCACTACGATCCGGGACAGGGCTACCGGGGAGCTGTTTTTT.

This clonotype turned up a few times. The chain carries TRBV25-1 and TRBJ1-2; D is ambiguous. Germline V CDR1 and CDR2: MGHDK, SYGVNS. The CDR3 is 14 residues long. V dropped 2 bases and J dropped 0 bases, with 7 bases sitting between them. CDR3 protein: CASSEQRTNYGYTF. In nucleotides, the CDR3 is TGTGCCAGCAGTGAACAGAGGACTAACTATGGCTACACCTTC.

The chain has TRBV11-2 and TRBJ2-3; D unclear. CDR1 is SGHAT and CDR2 is FQNNGV in the germline V gene. The length of the CDR3 is 13 residues. V was pared by 3 bases and J by 5 bases, with 9 bases between. The CDR3 protein is CASSFGVEDTQYF. The CDR3 coding sequence is TGTGCCAGCAGCTTTGGCGTAGAAGATACGCAGTATTTT. Complete variable domain (other parts from reference TRBV11-2 and TRBJ2-3): EAGVAQSPRYKIIEKRQSVAFWCNPISGHATLYWYQQILGQGPKLLIQFQNNGVVDDSQLPKDRFSAERLKGVDSTLKIQPAKLEDSAVYLCASSFGVEDTQYFGPGTRLTVL.

The chain recombines TRBV20-1 with TRBJ2-7; D is uncertain. This CDR3 spans 11 amino acids. Germline CDR1 reads DFQATT; CDR2 reads SNEGSKA (reference sequence). This chain's CDR3 is CRPQDHLEQYF. CDR3 DNA sequence: TGCAGGCCGCAGGATCACTTGGAGCAGTACTTC.

This clonotype has at least ten counts. The gene calls are TRBV13 and TRBJ1-1; TRBD1 matches 9 bases. The CDR3 contains 15 residues. Germline V gene sequence: CDR1 PRHDT, CDR2 FYEKMQ (reference sequence). Trimming removed 2 bases from V and 8 bases from J; junction bases left unmatched: 9. In DNA, the CDR3 is TGTGCCAGCAGCTTACACCCCTGGACAGGGGAGGAAGCTTTCTTT. Encoded protein: CASSLHPWTGEEAFF.

This clonotype was observed many times. The chain combines TRBV15 with TRBJ2-7, with a possible D match to TRBD1 (5 bases). V was pared by 0 bases and J by 1 base, with 13 bases between. Germline loops: CDR1 LNHNV, CDR2 YYDKDF (reference sequence). The CDR3 consists of 16 residues. The DNA for the CDR3 is TGTGCCACCAGCAGAGATGTCACCAGGGCTTCCTACGAGCAGTACTTC. Its protein product is CATSRDVTRASYEQYF.

This clonotype was recorded at least ten times. The V and J genes are TRBV2 and TRBJ2-7; 9 positions match TRBD1. Germline CDR1 and CDR2: SNHLY and FYNNEI. The ends lost 5 bases at V and 3 bases at J; junction bases unmatched: 8. The CDR3 runs 15 residues. CDR3 nucleotide sequence: TGTGCCAGCAGTACGACCGGGACAGGGAGCTACGAGCAGTACTTC. Protein sequence: CASSTTGTGSYEQYF.

This clonotype has more than one count but fewer than ten. The chain is built from TRBV28 and TRBJ2-7, with D uncertain. CDR1 and CDR2 from the germline V gene are MDHEN and SYDVKM. V lost 5 bases and J 4 bases, leaving 9 bases between the germline ends. CDR3 length equals 12 residues. DNA of the CDR3: TGTGCCAGCAGTGCCGACCGTTACGAGCAGTACTTC. It yields the protein CASSADRYEQYF. Complete variable domain (other parts from reference TRBV28 and TRBJ2-7): DVKVTQSSRYLVKRTGEKVFLECVQDMDHENMFWYRQDPGLGLRLIYFSYDVKMKEKGDIPEGYSVSREKKERFSLILESASTNQTSMYLCASSADRYEQYFGPGTRLTVT.

This clonotype was picked up a small number of times. The J gene is TRBJ2-7, the V gene TRBV6-1; no clear D. Germline loops: CDR1 MNHNS, CDR2 SASEGT. This CDR3 contains 14 residues. Deletions cut 4 bases from V and 3 bases from J, with 13 bases between. The DNA of the CDR3 is TGTGCCAGCAGTGCCAATAGGGCAGTCTACGAGCAGTACTTC. Protein: CASSANRAVYEQYF.

This clonotype was counted many times. This CDR3 reads CASSHDGGEVTDTQYF. The CDR3 DNA reads TGTGCCAGCAGCCATGACGGGGGAGAAGTCACAGATACGCAGTATTTT. The V gene is TRBV5-8, the J gene TRBJ2-3, with a possible D match to TRBD2 (6 bases). The CDR3 contains 16 residues. V lost 4 bases, J lost 2 bases, and 17 bases lay in between. Germline V gene sequence: CDR1 SGHTS, CDR2 YDEGEE.

This clonotype was observed a handful of times. V usage is TRBV28 and J usage is TRBJ1-2; weak D call: TRBD1 (5 bases). Looked up from germline, CDR1 is MDHEN and CDR2 is SYDVKM. The ends were cut back, 6 bases at V and 2 bases at J, with 10 bases in the middle. The CDR3 is made up of 13 amino acids. This CDR3 is CASRTDRNYGYTF. CDR3 nucleotides: TGTGCCAGCAGGACAGACAGAAACTATGGCTACACCTTC.

This clonotype has a handful of counts. The V and J genes are TRBV10-2 and TRBJ1-2, with 8 bases that match TRBD1. The junction had 4 bases not matched to a gene; V was cut back by 4 bases and J by 3 bases. This CDR3 contains 14 residues. CDR1 is WSHSY, CDR2 SAAADI, per germline. DNA of the CDR3: TGCGCCAGCAGTGGTGCAGGGGGCGACTATGGCTACACCTTC. Translation gives CASSGAGGDYGYTF.